This T cell receptor (beta chain) comes out of a study of T-cell memory formation after mild COVID-19. Whole-study results and caveats: The study found balanced CD4/CD8 in clones contracting day 15 to 85 and a CD4+ lean in later expanders. The pre-infection memory compartment contained some responding clones, suggesting cross-reactive memory joined.

TCRalpha and TCRbeta libraries used 5'RACE with constant-segment primers and UMIs. One entry per CDR3 protein, called by TCRdb with MiXCR from the 5' RACE reads. The data contain around 340,000 distinct CDR3 sequences, 15% to 20% of them singletons. There are a few counts of this clonotype. Its target is unknown. This CDR3 is 14 amino acids long. The V end lost 3 bases, the J end lost 7 bases, and 13 bases lay between the germline ends. Material for sequencing was PBMCs or a T cell subset sorted from them (not recorded which). The rearrangement joins TRBV12-3 or TRBV12-4 to TRBJ1-5; D remains ambiguous. The sequence was collected from a man between 18 and 29 years old who had mild COVID-19 (a few samples of this study predate the infection). Cell type and time point are not known. The CDR3 loop is CASSLSSGAQPQHF. DNA for the CDR3: TGTGCCAGCAGTTTGTCTTCAGGTGCGCAGCCCCAGCATTTT.